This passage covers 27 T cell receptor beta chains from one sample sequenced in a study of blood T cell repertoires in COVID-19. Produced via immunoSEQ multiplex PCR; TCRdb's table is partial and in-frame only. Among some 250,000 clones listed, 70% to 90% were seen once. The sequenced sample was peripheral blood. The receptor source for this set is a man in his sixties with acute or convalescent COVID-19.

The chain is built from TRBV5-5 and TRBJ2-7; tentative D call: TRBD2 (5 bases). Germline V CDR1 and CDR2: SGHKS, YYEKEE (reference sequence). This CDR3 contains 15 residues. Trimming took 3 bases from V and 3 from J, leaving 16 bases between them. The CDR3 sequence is CASSSGLPNYYEQYF. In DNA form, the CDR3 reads TGTGCCAGCAGCTCCGGACTTCCCAATTACTACGAGCAGTACTTC.

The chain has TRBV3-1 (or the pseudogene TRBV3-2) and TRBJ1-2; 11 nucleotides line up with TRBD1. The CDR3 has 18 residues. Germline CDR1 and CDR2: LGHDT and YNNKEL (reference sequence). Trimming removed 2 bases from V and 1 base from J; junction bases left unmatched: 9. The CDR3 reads CASSQRRGTGGINYGYTF. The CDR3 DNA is TGTGCCAGCAGCCAACGGAGGGGGACAGGGGGAATTAACTATGGCTACACCTTC.

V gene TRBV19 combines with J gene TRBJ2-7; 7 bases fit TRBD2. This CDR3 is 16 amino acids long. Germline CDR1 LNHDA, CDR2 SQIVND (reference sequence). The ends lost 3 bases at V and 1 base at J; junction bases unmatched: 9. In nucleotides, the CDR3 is TGTGCCAGTAGTATCCCGACCGCGGGAGAATCCTACGAGCAGTACTTC. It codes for CASSIPTAGESYEQYF.

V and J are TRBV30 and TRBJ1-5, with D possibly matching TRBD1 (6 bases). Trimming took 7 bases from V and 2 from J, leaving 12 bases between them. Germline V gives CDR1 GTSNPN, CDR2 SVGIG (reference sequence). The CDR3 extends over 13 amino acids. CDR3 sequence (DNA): TGTGCCTCACAAGAGGGGGGCAATCAGCCCCAGCATTTT. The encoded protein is CASQEGGNQPQHF.

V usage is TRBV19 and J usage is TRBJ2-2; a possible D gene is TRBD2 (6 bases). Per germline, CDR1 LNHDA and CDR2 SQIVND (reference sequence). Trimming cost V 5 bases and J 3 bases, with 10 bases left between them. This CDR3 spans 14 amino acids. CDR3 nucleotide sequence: TGTGCCAGTAGTCGGAGGGCCGACACCGGGGAGCTGTTTTTT. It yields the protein CASSRRADTGELFF.

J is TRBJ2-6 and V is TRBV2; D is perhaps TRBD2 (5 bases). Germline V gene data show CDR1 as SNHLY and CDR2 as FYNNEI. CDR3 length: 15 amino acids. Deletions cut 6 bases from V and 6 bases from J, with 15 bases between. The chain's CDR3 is CASRPLGDVANVLTF. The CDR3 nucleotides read TGTGCCAGCAGGCCCCTGGGAGACGTGGCCAACGTCCTGACTTTC.

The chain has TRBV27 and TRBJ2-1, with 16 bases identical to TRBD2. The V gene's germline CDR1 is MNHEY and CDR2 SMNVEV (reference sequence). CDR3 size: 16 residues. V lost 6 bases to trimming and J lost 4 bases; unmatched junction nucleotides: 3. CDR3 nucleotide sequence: TGTGCCAGCAGGGGACTAGCGGGAGGGGGGTACAATGAGCAGTTCTTC. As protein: CASRGLAGGGYNEQFF.

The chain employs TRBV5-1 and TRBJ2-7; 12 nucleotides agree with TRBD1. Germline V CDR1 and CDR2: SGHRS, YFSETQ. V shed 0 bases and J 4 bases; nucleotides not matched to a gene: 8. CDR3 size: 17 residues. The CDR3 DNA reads TGCGCCAGCAGCTTGGCCGGGACAGGGGGCGCCGGGTACGAGCAGTACTTC. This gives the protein CASSLAGTGGAGYEQYF.

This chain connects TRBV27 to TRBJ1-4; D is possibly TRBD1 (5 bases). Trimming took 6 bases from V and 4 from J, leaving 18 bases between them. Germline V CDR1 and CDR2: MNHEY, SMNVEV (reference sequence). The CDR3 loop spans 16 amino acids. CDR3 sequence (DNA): TGTGCCAGCAGCCGAAACTTAAGACAGTATAATGAAAAACTGTTTTTT. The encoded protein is CASSRNLRQYNEKLFF.

Here the CDR3 reads CASSVNGGQGYEQYF. The CDR3 bases are TGTGCCAGCAGCGTCAACGGGGGGCAGGGCTACGAGCAGTACTTC. The J gene is TRBJ2-7, the V gene TRBV7-2, with a tentative D call TRBD2 (7 bases). This CDR3 contains 15 residues. The germline CDR1 and CDR2 sequences are SGHTA and FQGNSA. V lost 5 bases and J 3 bases, leaving 17 bases between the germline ends.

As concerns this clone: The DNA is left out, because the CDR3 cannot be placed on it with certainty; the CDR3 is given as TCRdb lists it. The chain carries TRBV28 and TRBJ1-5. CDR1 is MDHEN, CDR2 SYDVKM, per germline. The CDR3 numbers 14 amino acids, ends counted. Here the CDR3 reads CASSSSGSNQPQHF.

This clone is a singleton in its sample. This CDR3 reads CASRRQGAKGNTIYF. Here the CDR3 DNA reads TGTGCCAGCAGACGACAGGGGGCGAAAGGAAACACCATATATTTT. The genes are TRBV28 and TRBJ1-3, with 10 bases identical to TRBD1. Germline CDR1 is MDHEN and CDR2 is SYDVKM. After removal of 6 bases from V and 4 bases from J, the junction contained 6 bases not matched to a gene. The CDR3 has 15 residues.

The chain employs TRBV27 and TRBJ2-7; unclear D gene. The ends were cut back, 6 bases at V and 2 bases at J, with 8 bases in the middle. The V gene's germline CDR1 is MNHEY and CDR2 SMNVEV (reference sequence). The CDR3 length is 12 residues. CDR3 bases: TGTGCCAGCAGGCGCGAGGCCTACGAGCAGTACTTC. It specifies CASRREAYEQYF.

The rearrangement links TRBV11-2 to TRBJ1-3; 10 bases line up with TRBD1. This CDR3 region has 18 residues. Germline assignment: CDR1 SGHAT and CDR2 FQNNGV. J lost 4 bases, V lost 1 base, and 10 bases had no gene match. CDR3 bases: TGTGCCAGCAGCTTAGGGTACCCCGGGACAGGGGTCGGAAACACCATATATTTT. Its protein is CASSLGYPGTGVGNTIYF.

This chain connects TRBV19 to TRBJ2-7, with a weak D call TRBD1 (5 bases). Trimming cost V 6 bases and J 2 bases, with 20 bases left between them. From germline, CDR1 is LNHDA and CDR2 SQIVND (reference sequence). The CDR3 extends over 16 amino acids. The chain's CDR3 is CASSQRVGAQTYEQYF. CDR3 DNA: TGTGCCAGTAGCCAAAGGGTAGGGGCCCAAACCTACGAGCAGTACTTC.

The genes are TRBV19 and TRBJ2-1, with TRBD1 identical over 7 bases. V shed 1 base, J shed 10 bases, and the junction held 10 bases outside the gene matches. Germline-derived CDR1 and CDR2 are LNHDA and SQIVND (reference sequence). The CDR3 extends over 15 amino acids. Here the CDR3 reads CASSIGGTVTEEQFF. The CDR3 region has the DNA TGTGCCAGTAGTATAGGGGGGACAGTGACGGAAGAGCAGTTCTTC.

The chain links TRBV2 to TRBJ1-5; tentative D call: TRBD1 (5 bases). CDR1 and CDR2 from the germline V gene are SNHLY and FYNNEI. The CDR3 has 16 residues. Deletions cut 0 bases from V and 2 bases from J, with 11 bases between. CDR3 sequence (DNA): TGTGCCAGCAGTGAAGCTGGGCAGGGTGGCAATCAGCCCCAGCATTTT. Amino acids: CASSEAGQGGNQPQHF.

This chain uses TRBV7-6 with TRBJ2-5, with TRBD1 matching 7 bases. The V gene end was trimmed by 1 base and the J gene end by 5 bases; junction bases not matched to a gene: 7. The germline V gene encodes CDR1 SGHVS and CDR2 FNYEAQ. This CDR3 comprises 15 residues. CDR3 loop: CASSLDDRVTETQYF. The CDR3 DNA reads TGTGCCAGCAGCTTAGATGACAGGGTGACGGAGACCCAGTACTTC.

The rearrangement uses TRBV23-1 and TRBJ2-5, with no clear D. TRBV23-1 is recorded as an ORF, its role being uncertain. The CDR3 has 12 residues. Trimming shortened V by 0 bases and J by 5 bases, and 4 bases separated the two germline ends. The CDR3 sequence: CASSQSRETQYF. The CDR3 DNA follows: TGCGCCAGCAGTCAATCGAGGGAGACCCAGTACTTC.

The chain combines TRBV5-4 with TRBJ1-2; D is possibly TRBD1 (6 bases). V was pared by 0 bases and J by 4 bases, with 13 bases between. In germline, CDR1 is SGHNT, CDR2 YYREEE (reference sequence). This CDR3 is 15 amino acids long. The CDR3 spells CASSLGQASTYGYTF. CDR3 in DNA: TGTGCCAGCAGCTTGGGACAGGCTAGCACCTATGGCTACACCTTC. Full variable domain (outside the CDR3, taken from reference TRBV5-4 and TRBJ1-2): ETGVTQSPTHLIKTRGQQVTLRCSSQSGHNTVSWYQQALGQGPQFIFQYYREEENGRGNFPPRFSGLQFPNYSSELNVNALELDDSALYLCASSLGQASTYGYTFGSGTRLTVV.

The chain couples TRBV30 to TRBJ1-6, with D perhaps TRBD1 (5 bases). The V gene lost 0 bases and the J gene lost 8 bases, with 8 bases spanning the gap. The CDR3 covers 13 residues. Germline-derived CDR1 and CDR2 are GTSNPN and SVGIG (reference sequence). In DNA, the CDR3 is TGTGCCTGGAGTGTGGGGGGTGATTCACCCCTCCACTTT. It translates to CAWSVGGDSPLHF.

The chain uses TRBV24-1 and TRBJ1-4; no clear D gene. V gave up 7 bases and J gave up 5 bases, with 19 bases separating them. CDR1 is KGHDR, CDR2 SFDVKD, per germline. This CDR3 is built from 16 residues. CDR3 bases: TGTGCCACCAGACACGGGTCATACCAAGGAAATGAAAAACTGTTTTTT. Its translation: CATRHGSYQGNEKLFF.

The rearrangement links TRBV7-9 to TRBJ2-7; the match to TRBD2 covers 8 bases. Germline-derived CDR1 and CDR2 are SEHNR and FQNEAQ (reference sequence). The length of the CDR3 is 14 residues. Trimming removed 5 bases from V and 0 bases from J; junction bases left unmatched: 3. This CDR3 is CASSPGLASYEQYF. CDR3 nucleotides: TGTGCCAGCAGCCCTGGACTAGCCTCCTACGAGCAGTACTTC.

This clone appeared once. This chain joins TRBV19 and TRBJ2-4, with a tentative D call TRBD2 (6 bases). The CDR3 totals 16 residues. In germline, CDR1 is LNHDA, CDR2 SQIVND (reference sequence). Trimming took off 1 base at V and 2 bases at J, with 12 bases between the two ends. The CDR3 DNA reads TGTGCCAGTAGTATAGGGGGGGTCCGGACCAAAAACATTCAGTACTTC. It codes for CASSIGGVRTKNIQYF.

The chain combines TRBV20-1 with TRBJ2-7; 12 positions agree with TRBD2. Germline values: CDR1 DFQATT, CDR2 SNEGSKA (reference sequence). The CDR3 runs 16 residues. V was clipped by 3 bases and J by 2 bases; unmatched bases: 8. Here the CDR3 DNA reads TGCAGTGCTAGTACCACTAGCGGGAGGCATCCCTACGAGCAGTACTTC. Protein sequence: CSASTTSGRHPYEQYF.

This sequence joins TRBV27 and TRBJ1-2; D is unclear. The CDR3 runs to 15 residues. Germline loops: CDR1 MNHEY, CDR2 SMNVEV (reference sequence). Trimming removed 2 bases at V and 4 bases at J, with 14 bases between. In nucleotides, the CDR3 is TGTGCCAGCAGTTTAGGTTTACCCGGGATCTATGGCTACACCTTC. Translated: CASSLGLPGIYGYTF.

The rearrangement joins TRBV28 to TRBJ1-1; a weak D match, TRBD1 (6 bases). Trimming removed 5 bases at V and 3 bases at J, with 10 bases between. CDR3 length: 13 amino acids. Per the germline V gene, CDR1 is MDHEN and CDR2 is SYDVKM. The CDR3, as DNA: TGTGCCAGCAGTGGGACATCTTACACTGAAGCTTTCTTT. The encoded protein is CASSGTSYTEAFF.